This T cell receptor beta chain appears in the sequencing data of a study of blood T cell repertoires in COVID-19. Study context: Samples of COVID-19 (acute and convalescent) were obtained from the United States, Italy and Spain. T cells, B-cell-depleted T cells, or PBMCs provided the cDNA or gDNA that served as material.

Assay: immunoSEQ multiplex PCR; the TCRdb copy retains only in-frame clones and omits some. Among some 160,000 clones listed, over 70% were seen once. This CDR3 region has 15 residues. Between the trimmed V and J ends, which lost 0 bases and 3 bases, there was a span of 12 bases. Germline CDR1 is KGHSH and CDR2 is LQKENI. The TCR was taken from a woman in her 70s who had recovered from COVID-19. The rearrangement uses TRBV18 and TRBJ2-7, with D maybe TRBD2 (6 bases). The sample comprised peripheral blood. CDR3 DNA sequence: TGTGCCAGCTCACCACCGTCGGGGGTTGTCTACGAGCAGTACTTC. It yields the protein CASSPPSGVVYEQYF.